The TCR beta chain under discussion was sequenced for a study of cytomegalovirus exposure and HLA in healthy donors. General observations from the study: Some public TCRs appeared in many individuals, while most sequences were rare.

About this clone itself: Its antigen is as yet unknown.

CDR1 is LGHNT, CDR2 FRNRAP, per germline. Trimming left V 5 bases short and J 7 bases short, with 9 bases between. This CDR3 is 12 amino acids long. PCR used 60 Vbeta primers and 13 Jbeta primers. Libraries were prepared by immunoSEQ multiplex PCR; TCRdb keeps only in-frame clonotypes and omits some of them. The sample records 150,000 to 200,000 clones, 60% to 80% being singletons. This chain uses TRBV12-5 with TRBJ2-1; maybe TRBD1 (6 bases). The origin of this receptor is a woman in her thirties or forties in good health and CMV-seronegative. Sequencing was done on a sample of PBMCs. The DNA for the CDR3 is TGTGCTAGTGGTACAGGGTGGAATGAGCAGTTCTTC. Translated, it gives CASGTGWNEQFF.